This is a list of T cell receptor beta chains from one sample in a study of blood T cell repertoires in COVID-19. Produced via immunoSEQ multiplex PCR; TCRdb's table is partial and in-frame only. In the table there are 120,000 or so clones, roughly nine tenths of which are singletons. Sequenced: peripheral blood. These receptor sequences come from a man aged 65 to 85 with active or convalescent COVID-19. Each CDR3 is given with its conserved first and last residue. The D gene is left open where the match is weak. Clone size is stated in some rows and not others, as once, few, many or a class when expanded.

j_gene: TRBJ1-5
d_gene: TRBD1
abundance: -
v_gene: TRBV6-5
CDR3nt: TGTGCCAGCAGGGACAGGGGTTGGGGCAATCAGCCCCAGCATTTT
CDR3aa: CASRDRGWGNQPQHF

j_gene: TRBJ1-4
d_gene: -
abundance: -
v_gene: TRBV2
CDR3nt: TGTGCCAGCATAGGTACAGGGAGGGCCGTAACCTCAACTAATGAAAAACTGTTTTTT
CDR3aa: CASIGTGRAVTSTNEKLFF

j_gene: TRBJ2-3
d_gene: TRBD1
abundance: -
v_gene: TRBV18
CDR3nt: TGTGCCAGCTCATCCCAGGGGGCAGAAACAGATACGCAGTATTTT
CDR3aa: CASSSQGAETDTQYF

j_gene: TRBJ2-1
d_gene: -
abundance: -
v_gene: TRBV5-6
CDR3nt: TGTGCCAGCAGCTTGTTAGCGGTATCCTACAATGAGCAGTTCTTC
CDR3aa: CASSLLAVSYNEQFF

j_gene: TRBJ2-1
d_gene: TRBD2
abundance: -
v_gene: TRBV7-2
CDR3nt: TGTGCCAGCAGAACTAGCGGTGGGAATGAGCAGTTCTTC
CDR3aa: CASRTSGGNEQFF

j_gene: TRBJ1-1
d_gene: -
abundance: -
v_gene: TRBV6-5
CDR3nt: TGTGCCAGCAGTTACAGTCGGACAGTTAAGAACACTGAAGCTTTCTTT
CDR3aa: CASSYSRTVKNTEAFF

j_gene: TRBJ2-1
d_gene: -
abundance: -
v_gene: TRBV7-2
CDR3nt: TGTGCCAGCAGCTCCGGGTCCTACAATGAGCAGTTCTTC
CDR3aa: CASSSGSYNEQFF

j_gene: TRBJ1-3
d_gene: TRBD1
abundance: -
v_gene: TRBV6-6
CDR3nt: TGTGCCATTCGTTCCGGACAGGGGGGAAACACCATATATTTT
CDR3aa: CAIRSGQGGNTIYF

j_gene: TRBJ2-7
d_gene: -
abundance: -
v_gene: TRBV27
CDR3nt: TGTGCCATCGGAGGTGGGCAGGGGTCGGGAGAGCAGTACTTC
CDR3aa: CAIGGGQGSGEQYF

j_gene: TRBJ1-4
d_gene: TRBD1
abundance: once
v_gene: TRBV28
CDR3nt: TGTGCCAGCAGACTCGGGACAGGGCTAAATGAAAAACTGTTTTTT
CDR3aa: CASRLGTGLNEKLFF

j_gene: TRBJ1-6
d_gene: -
abundance: -
v_gene: TRBV11-2
CDR3nt: TGTGCCAGCAGCTTAGAAACAGGCGGGGGCTCACCCCTCCACTTT
CDR3aa: CASSLETGGGSPLHF

j_gene: TRBJ1-3
d_gene: -
abundance: -
v_gene: TRBV7-8
CDR3nt: TGTGCCAGCAGCTTAGGGGGCAGGGTTGGATCTGGAAACACCATATATTTT
CDR3aa: CASSLGGRVGSGNTIYF

j_gene: TRBJ1-4
d_gene: -
abundance: -
v_gene: TRBV19
CDR3nt: TGTGCCAGTAGTATCGGCCAGGGGACTAATGAAAAACTGTTTTTT
CDR3aa: CASSIGQGTNEKLFF

j_gene: TRBJ2-1
d_gene: TRBD2
abundance: -
v_gene: TRBV24-1
CDR3nt: TGTGCCACCAGACAAGCGGGAGGGGACTACAATGAGCAGTTCTTC
CDR3aa: CATRQAGGDYNEQFF

j_gene: TRBJ2-1
d_gene: TRBD1
abundance: -
v_gene: TRBV18
CDR3nt: TGTGCCAGCTCACCGCGACAGGGGGGTGACAACAATGAGCAGTTCTTC
CDR3aa: CASSPRQGGDNNEQFF

j_gene: TRBJ2-3
d_gene: -
abundance: -
v_gene: TRBV6-5
CDR3nt: TGTGCCAGCAGTTACCACCGCCGGGCAGATACGCAGTATTTT
CDR3aa: CASSYHRRADTQYF

j_gene: TRBJ1-1
d_gene: TRBD1
abundance: -
v_gene: TRBV7-9
CDR3nt: TGTGCCAGCAGTTGGACAGGGATGAACACTGAAGCTTTCTTT
CDR3aa: CASSWTGMNTEAFF

j_gene: TRBJ2-1
d_gene: -
abundance: -
v_gene: TRBV11-2
CDR3nt: TGTGCCAGCAGCTCCTACGGGGTAAGCTCCTACAATGAGCAGTTCTTC
CDR3aa: CASSSYGVSSYNEQFF

j_gene: TRBJ2-3
d_gene: TRBD2
abundance: -
v_gene: TRBV7-9
CDR3nt: TGTGCCAGCAGCTTAACACCCCCCGCTAGCGGGGTCGATACGCAGTATTTT
CDR3aa: CASSLTPPASGVDTQYF

j_gene: TRBJ1-2
d_gene: -
abundance: -
v_gene: TRBV6-5
CDR3nt: TGTGCCAGCAGTTCCCTGGACAAAGGCTTCAACTATGGCTACACCTTC
CDR3aa: CASSSLDKGFNYGYTF

j_gene: TRBJ1-6
d_gene: TRBD1
abundance: few
v_gene: TRBV28
CDR3nt: TGTGCCAGCAGTACCGGACAGGGGTATAATTCACCCCTCCACTTT
CDR3aa: CASSTGQGYNSPLHF

j_gene: TRBJ2-7
d_gene: TRBD1
abundance: -
v_gene: TRBV6-5
CDR3nt: TGTGCCAGCAGTTTCGGACAGGGGGACTTCCACGAGCAGTACTTC
CDR3aa: CASSFGQGDFHEQYF